The source of this T cell receptor (beta chain) is a study of a mutant IDH1 vaccine in newly diagnosed glioma. Overall study: Of the patients given treatment, approximately 62% were male and about 38% were female, and a mean age of roughly 40 years was recorded.

Time point here: week 23, last vaccination. Each dose delivered 300 ug of mutant IDH1 20-mer peptide subcutaneously with imiquimod. About this clone itself: Its antigen is not identified.

Notes on the study in general: The occurrence of vaccine-induced immune responses was seen in 90% to 95% of patients. Pseudoprogression seemed unlinked to shifts in top peripheral T cell clonotypes.

Data came from immunoSEQ multiplex PCR; TCRdb stores just in-frame clones and leaves some out. The table shows tens of thousands of clones, with 60% to 85% occurring only once. The TCR sequence derives from a woman aged 40 to 50 with glioma. Some clones in this sample may be carry-over from other donors' samples. The sequencing used PBMCs, collected from a glioma patient whose treatment included an IDH1 peptide vaccine.

CDR3 in DNA: TGTGCCAGCTCACCCCAGGGGGCCGGGGAGCTGTTTTTT. It yields the protein CASSPQGAGELFF. The V gene is TRBV18, the J gene TRBJ2-2; 7 bases fit TRBD1. Trimming at V came to 3 bases and at J to 6 bases, leaving 1 base not matched to a gene. The CDR3 consists of 13 residues. CDR1 is KGHSH, CDR2 LQKENI, per germline. The full variable domain, its missing parts supplied by reference TRBV18 and TRBJ2-2, is NAGVMQNPRHLVRRRGQEARLRCSPMKGHSHVYWYRQLPEEGLKFMVYLQKENIIDESGMPKERFSAEFPKEGPSILRIQQVVRGDSAAYFCASSPQGAGELFFGEGSRLTVL.